This TCR beta chain was sequenced during a study of regulatory T cells in long-lasting Graves disease. General study points: There was favoring of TRBV28, TRBJ1-2 and TRBJ2-5 in persistent disease.

This clonotype was found many times. As yet, its antigen is unknown. Through Arm-PCR of CDR3 regions and iRepertoire HTBI primers, TCR beta libraries were built. Authors' analysis steps: Spanning all samples, the identified segments comprised 60 to 70 TRBV and 14 TRBJ. Via MiXCR, TCRdb re-called the multiplex PCR reads, giving one row per CDR3 protein. These V and J calls originate from TCRdb's pipeline instead of the authors' own analysis. The sample has about 360,000 distinct CDR3 sequences; roughly 16% are singletons. Time point of the sample: newly diagnosed GD, antithyroid drugs for less than 3 months. The TCR library was made from RNA extracted from PBMCs. Trimming stripped 8 bases from V and 3 bases from J, with 14 bases between. Per germline, CDR1 GTSNPN and CDR2 SVGIG (reference sequence). The CDR3 loop spans 12 amino acids. These same records also appear under a second study, on T cells in Graves' hyperthyroidism and ophthalmopathy. According to that study: Clinical symptoms, serum thyroxine and TRAb, thyroid ultrasound and orbital computed tomography were used for the diagnoses. First-round RT-PCR with HTBI primers amplified the TCR CDR3 region.

The chain links TRBV30 to TRBJ2-7; TRBD2 might be the D (6 bases). The TCR sequence derives from a woman aged 18-35 years with Graves disease. The source material was peripheral blood mononuclear cells (PBMCs), sampled at new diagnosis, from a patient treated with antithyroid drugs. CDR3 in amino acids: CATGGGYYEQYF. The CDR3 DNA reads TGTGCCACAGGTGGGGGGTACTACGAGCAGTACTTC.